This T cell receptor beta chain was captured in a study of blood T cell repertoires in COVID-19. Some clones are missing from TCRdb's copy, which holds only in-frame ones; the method was immunoSEQ multiplex PCR. Among about 200,000 clones, approximately 91% were seen once, and the ten largest hold around 6.9%. The TCR was taken from a man aged 55 to 69 who had recovered from COVID-19. Sequencing was performed on peripheral blood.

CDR3 protein: CASSLLAGEGTQYF. The CDR3 DNA is TGTGCCAGCAGCTTATTAGCGGGAGAGGGTACGCAGTATTTT. The rearrangement uses TRBV7-9 and TRBJ2-3; 9 bases match TRBD2. This CDR3 contains 14 residues. In germline, CDR1 is SEHNR, CDR2 FQNEAQ (reference sequence). With 2 bases clipped from V and 8 bases from J, the junction kept 5 bases outside the gene matches.